The clone carrying this T cell receptor beta chain has a single count. The CDR3 is 16 amino acids. Germline CDR1 SGHRS, CDR2 YFSETQ. The junction had 6 bases not matched to a gene; V was cut back by 4 bases and J by 4 bases. The data derive from a study of blood T cell repertoires in COVID-19. Study information: Sources were T cells, B-cell-depleted T cells, or PBMCs; the material itself was cDNA or gDNA.

Sequenced by immunoSEQ multiplex PCR; TCRdb stores in-frame clones only, minus some. This sample yields roughly 150,000 clones, of which around four fifths are seen a single time; around 3.4% belongs to the top ten. This clonotype was obtained from a woman of 80 years or more with acute or convalescent COVID-19. The gene calls are TRBV5-1 and TRBJ2-1, with 12 bases matching TRBD2. The sample consisted of peripheral blood. The CDR3 DNA reads as TGCGCCAGCAGCCCAAGGACTAGCGGGGAGTACAATGAGCAGTTCTTC. This translates into CASSPRTSGEYNEQFF. Full variable domain (rest looked up from reference TRBV5-1 and TRBJ2-1): KAGVTQTPRYLIKTRGQQVTLSCSPISGHRSVSWYQQTPGQGLQFLFEYFSETQRNKGNFPGRFSGRQFSNSRSEMNVSTLELGDSALYLCASSPRTSGEYNEQFFGPGTRLTVL.